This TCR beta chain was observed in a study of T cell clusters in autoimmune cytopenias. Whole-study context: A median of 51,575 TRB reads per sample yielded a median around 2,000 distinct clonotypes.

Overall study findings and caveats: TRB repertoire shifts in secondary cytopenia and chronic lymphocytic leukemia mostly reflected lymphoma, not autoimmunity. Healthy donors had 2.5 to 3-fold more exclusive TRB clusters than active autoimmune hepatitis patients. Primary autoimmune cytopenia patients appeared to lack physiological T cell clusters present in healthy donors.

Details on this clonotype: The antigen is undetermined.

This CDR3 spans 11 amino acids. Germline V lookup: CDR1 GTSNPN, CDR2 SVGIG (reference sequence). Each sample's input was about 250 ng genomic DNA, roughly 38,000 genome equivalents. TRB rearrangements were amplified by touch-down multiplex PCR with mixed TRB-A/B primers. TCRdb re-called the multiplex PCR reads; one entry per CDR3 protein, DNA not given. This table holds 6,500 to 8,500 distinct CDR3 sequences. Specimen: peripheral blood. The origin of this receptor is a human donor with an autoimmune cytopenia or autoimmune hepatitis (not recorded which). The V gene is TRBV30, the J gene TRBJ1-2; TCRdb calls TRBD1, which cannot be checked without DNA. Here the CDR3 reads CATAARGGYTF.